These 11 T cell receptor beta chains were sequenced from one sample in a study of shared clonotypes between healthy human individuals. Produced via immunoSEQ multiplex PCR; TCRdb's table is partial and in-frame only. The sample has around 2.3 million clones, approximately 94% seen once. Sequences were obtained from naive CD4+ T cells sorted from blood. Noted subset: CD45RA+ positively selected. The receptors were gathered from a man aged 18 to 29 in good health.

With respect to this clone: A read error may produce the germline difference seen at one junction end. The rearrangement uses TRBV9 and TRBJ2-1; D possibly corresponds to TRBD2 (6 bases). CDR1 and CDR2 from the germline V gene are SGDLS and YYNGEE. The CDR3 runs 12 residues. Here the CDR3 reads CASSGTGSPPLF. The CDR3 DNA reads TGTGCCAGCAGCGGAACCGGGAGTCCGCCCCTCTTC.

This clone was seen just once. The chain links TRBV6-5 to TRBJ2-7; 9 bases are shared with TRBD1. With 2 bases clipped from V and 2 bases from J, the junction kept 4 bases outside the gene matches. Germline V gene sequence: CDR1 MNHEY, CDR2 SVGAGI. The CDR3 runs to 15 residues. The CDR3 is CASSYRDRVPYEQYF. Written as DNA, the CDR3 is TGTGCCAGCAGTTACCGGGACAGGGTTCCCTACGAGCAGTACTTC.

The chain recombines TRBV5-1 with TRBJ2-5; 9 nucleotides line up with TRBD2. Germline V gives CDR1 SGHRS, CDR2 YFSETQ. This CDR3 contains 15 residues. The junction had 6 bases not matched to a gene; V was cut back by 2 bases and J by 4 bases. The chain's CDR3 is CASSFSSGVRETQYF. DNA of the CDR3: TGCGCCAGCAGCTTTTCTAGCGGGGTCAGAGAGACCCAGTACTTC.

This CDR3 is CASSAQPGPPFNEQFF. DNA for the CDR3: TGTGCCAGCAGTGCCCAACCGGGACCGCCGTTCAATGAGCAGTTCTTC. The gene calls are TRBV6-4 and TRBJ2-1; D may correspond to TRBD1 or TRBD2 (5 bases each). Trimming cost V 4 bases and J 6 bases, with 19 bases left between them. Looked up from germline, CDR1 is MRHNA and CDR2 is SNTAGT. The length of the CDR3 is 16 residues.

This clone appeared once. This sequence joins TRBV7-2 and TRBJ2-3, with D possibly called TRBD1 or TRBD2 (5 bases each). Trimming pared 5 bases from V and 2 bases from J, leaving 17 bases between. The CDR3 spans 16 residues. CDR1 and CDR2 from the germline V gene are SGHTA and FQGNSA. CDR3 sequence reads: CASSPTGTKNTDTQYF. The CDR3 DNA reads as TGTGCCAGCAGCCCTACCGGGACGAAGAACACAGATACGCAGTATTTT.

The rearrangement uses TRBV10-3 and TRBJ2-7; TRBD1 matches at 7 bases. CDR3 length: 15 amino acids. J was trimmed by 5 bases and V by 4 bases; bases with no gene match: 11. Germline assignment: CDR1 ENHRY and CDR2 SYGVKD. The CDR3 coding sequence is TGTGCCATCAGTGGCACGACAGGGACACAGGACGAGCAGTACTTC. Translated: CAISGTTGTQDEQYF.

The rearrangement links TRBV2 to TRBJ2-3; 11 nucleotides line up with TRBD2. Unmatched junction bases numbered 6, after V lost 4 bases and J lost 3 bases. This CDR3 contains 16 residues. From germline, CDR1 is SNHLY and CDR2 FYNNEI. The CDR3 here is CASSGGSGGATDTQYF. CDR3 coding DNA: TGTGCCAGCAGTGGTGGTAGCGGGGGGGCTACAGATACGCAGTATTTT.

This chain uses TRBV9 with TRBJ2-1, with unresolved D. Germline-derived CDR1 and CDR2 are SGDLS and YYNGEE. The CDR3 is 14 amino acids. Trimming cost V 0 bases and J 10 bases, with 14 bases left between them. CDR3 coding DNA: TGTGCCAGCAGCGTAGACCCCTTAGGACGAGAGCAGTTCTTC. Its translation is CASSVDPLGREQFF.

The chain's CDR3 is CATSRDRGASNTGELFF. The CDR3 DNA reads TGTGCCACCAGCAGAGATCGGGGGGCCTCGAACACCGGGGAGCTGTTTTTT. The chain links TRBV15 to TRBJ2-2; a possible D gene is TRBD2 (7 bases). Trimming cost V 0 bases and J 0 bases, with 11 bases left between them. CDR1 and CDR2 (germline): LNHNV, YYDKDF (reference sequence). This CDR3 comprises 17 residues.

The chain joins TRBV11-2 to TRBJ2-3; 8 bases are a match to TRBD1. The CDR3 is 16 amino acids. J lost 6 bases, V lost 2 bases, and 10 bases had no gene match. Per germline, CDR1 SGHAT and CDR2 FQNNGV. This CDR3 is CASSLSGGQGADTQYF. DNA of the CDR3: TGTGCCAGCAGCTTATCGGGCGGGCAGGGGGCGGATACGCAGTATTTT. Variable domain in full (rest from reference TRBV11-2 and TRBJ2-3): EAGVAQSPRYKIIEKRQSVAFWCNPISGHATLYWYQQILGQGPKLLIQFQNNGVVDDSQLPKDRFSAERLKGVDSTLKIQPAKLEDSAVYLCASSLSGGQGADTQYFGPGTRLTVL.

With regard to this clone: Additional DNA sequences in this sample encode the identical CDR3. The chain couples TRBV5-1 to TRBJ2-3; 10 bases are shared with TRBD2. The CDR3 length is 15 residues. The germline V gene has CDR1 SGHRS and CDR2 YFSETQ. The V segment lost 4 bases and the J segment 1 base; nucleotides outside the gene matches: 3. This CDR3 is CASSRGTSGTDTQYF. The CDR3 nucleotides are TGCGCCAGCAGCCGAGGGACTAGCGGCACAGATACGCAGTATTTT. Full variable domain (remainder filled in from reference TRBV5-1 and TRBJ2-3): KAGVTQTPRYLIKTRGQQVTLSCSPISGHRSVSWYQQTPGQGLQFLFEYFSETQRNKGNFPGRFSGRQFSNSRSEMNVSTLELGDSALYLCASSRGTSGTDTQYFGPGTRLTVL.